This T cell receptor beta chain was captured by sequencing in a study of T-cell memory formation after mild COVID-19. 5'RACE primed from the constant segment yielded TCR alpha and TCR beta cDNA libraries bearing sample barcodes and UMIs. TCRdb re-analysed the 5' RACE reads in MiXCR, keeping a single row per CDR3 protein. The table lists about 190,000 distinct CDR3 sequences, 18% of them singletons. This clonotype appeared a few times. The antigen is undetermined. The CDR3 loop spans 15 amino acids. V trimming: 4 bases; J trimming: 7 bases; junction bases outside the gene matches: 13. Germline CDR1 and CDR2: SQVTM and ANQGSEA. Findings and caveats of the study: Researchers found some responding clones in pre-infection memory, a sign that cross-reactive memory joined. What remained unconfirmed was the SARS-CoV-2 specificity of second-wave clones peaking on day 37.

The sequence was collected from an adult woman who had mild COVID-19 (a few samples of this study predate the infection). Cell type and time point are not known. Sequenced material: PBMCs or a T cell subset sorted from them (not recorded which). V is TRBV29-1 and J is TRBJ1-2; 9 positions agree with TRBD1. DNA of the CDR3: TGCAGCGTTGGGGATAGACAGGGGGAAAACGGTGGCTACACCTTC. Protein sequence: CSVGDRQGENGGYTF.